Listed here are 21 T cell receptor beta chains from one sample, sequenced in a study of blood T cell repertoires in COVID-19. Clones were sequenced by immunoSEQ multiplex PCR, and TCRdb holds only the in-frame ones, with some missing. The sample carries hundreds of thousands of clones, 80% to 90% recorded once. The sequenced sample was PBMCs or T cells enriched from blood (not recorded which). The receptors stem from a man between 18 and 29 years old who had recovered from COVID-19.

This chain joins TRBV9 and TRBJ1-3; D is perhaps TRBD1 (5 bases). This CDR3 contains 15 residues. V gave up 4 bases and J gave up 2 bases, with 13 bases separating them. Germline V CDR1 and CDR2: SGDLS, YYNGEE. The CDR3 reads CASSPSGGAGNTIYF. Written as DNA, the CDR3 is TGTGCCAGCAGCCCCTCGGGGGGTGCTGGAAACACCATATATTTT.

This chain connects TRBV4-1 to TRBJ2-7; 9 positions agree with TRBD1. The ends lost 3 bases at V and 5 bases at J; junction bases unmatched: 11. Germline V gene data show CDR1 as MGHRA and CDR2 as YSYEKL. The CDR3 runs to 16 residues. CDR3 coding DNA: TGCGCCAGCAGCCATGAACCGGGACAGGGAATGGACGAGCAGTACTTC. It yields the protein CASSHEPGQGMDEQYF.

The chain employs TRBV12-3 or TRBV12-4 and TRBJ2-5; possible D gene TRBD2, 6 bases. The CDR3 sequence is 13 residues long. The V gene lost 4 bases and the J gene lost 0 bases, with 6 bases spanning the gap. The CDR3 protein is CASSWGDQETQYF. CDR3 coding DNA: TGTGCCAGCAGTTGGGGGGACCAAGAGACCCAGTACTTC.

The chain couples TRBV11-2 to TRBJ1-2; D unresolved. Trimming removed 1 base at V and 4 bases at J, with 10 bases between. Germline V gives CDR1 SGHAT, CDR2 FQNNGV. The CDR3 covers 14 residues. The CDR3 bases are TGTGCCAGCAGCTTAGGAGGCGCTCGCTATGGCTACACCTTC. Translated: CASSLGGARYGYTF.

J is TRBJ2-7 and V is TRBV13; 10 bases match TRBD1. The CDR3 runs 16 residues. Germline CDR1 is PRHDT and CDR2 is FYEKMQ (reference sequence). V lost 0 bases to trimming and J lost 4 bases; unmatched junction nucleotides: 6. DNA of the CDR3: TGTGCCAGCAGCTTAGGCCAGGGACAGGGGTTTTACGAGCAGTACTTC. This encodes CASSLGQGQGFYEQYF.

The chain links TRBV19 to TRBJ1-1; possibly TRBD1 for D (6 bases). The CDR3 covers 16 residues. Germline V gene data show CDR1 as LNHDA and CDR2 as SQIVND (reference sequence). The ends were cut back, 8 bases at V and 4 bases at J, with 23 bases in the middle. CDR3 residues: CASSSPEGGGSTEAFF. DNA of the CDR3: TGTGCCAGTTCTTCTCCGGAGGGGGGGGGATCCACTGAAGCTTTCTTT.

The CDR3 loop reads CASSLGTAGNTIYF. DNA of the CDR3: TGTGCCAGCAGCCTCGGGACAGCTGGAAACACCATATATTTT. The chain joins TRBV11-3 to TRBJ1-3; 7 bases map to TRBD1. The CDR3 has 14 residues. In germline, CDR1 is SGHNT, CDR2 YENEEA. With V trimmed by 5 bases and J by 2 bases, 3 bases remained unmatched.

This chain uses TRBV27 with TRBJ2-1; D may be TRBD2 (6 bases). V lost 3 bases, J lost 4 bases, and 19 bases lay in between. The germline CDR1 and CDR2 sequences are MNHEY and SMNVEV (reference sequence). This CDR3 has 17 amino acids. CDR3 bases: TGTGCCAGCAGTTTTATGTCCTGGACTACCAATTACAATGAGCAGTTCTTC. Translated: CASSFMSWTTNYNEQFF.

The chain uses TRBV30 and TRBJ2-2; D gene ambiguous. The germline CDR1 and CDR2 sequences are GTSNPN and SVGIG (reference sequence). V shed 0 bases and J shed 6 bases, with 14 bases lying between them. The CDR3 contains 15 residues. For the CDR3, the DNA is TGTGCCTGGAGTGTAGGAAGCGAGGTCTCCGGGGAGCTGTTTTTT. Protein: CAWSVGSEVSGELFF.

The gene calls are TRBV2 and TRBJ1-3; the D is unclear. Germline V CDR1 and CDR2: SNHLY, FYNNEI. Trimming removed 6 bases at V and 2 bases at J, with 17 bases between. CDR3 length equals 16 residues. This CDR3 is CASSSQILKPGNTIYF. CDR3 DNA sequence: TGTGCCAGCAGCTCACAGATATTGAAGCCTGGAAACACCATATATTTT.

This clone was picked up a small number of times. V and J are TRBV19 and TRBJ2-2; a possible D gene is TRBD1 (5 bases). Germline lookup yields CDR1 LNHDA and CDR2 SQIVND (reference sequence). Trimming removed 5 bases from V and 5 bases from J, with 12 bases in between. The CDR3 extends over 14 amino acids. For the CDR3, the DNA is TGTGCCAGTAGTTCGCAGGGATTTACCGGGGAGCTGTTTTTT. It codes for CASSSQGFTGELFF.

The chain employs TRBV5-5 and TRBJ1-2; D is perhaps TRBD1 (5 bases). Germline V CDR1 and CDR2: SGHKS, YYEKEE (reference sequence). CDR3 length equals 15 residues. Trimming took off 4 bases at V and 7 bases at J, with 20 bases between the two ends. This CDR3 is CASSRPGPGPIGYTF. In nucleotides, the CDR3 is TGTGCCAGCAGCCGGCCGGGTCCAGGGCCTATTGGCTACACCTTC.

This sequence joins TRBV5-1 and TRBJ2-7; TRBD1 matches at 10 bases. The CDR3 contains 15 residues. Trimming took 1 base from V and 3 from J; bases not matched to a gene: 4. The germline V gene has CDR1 SGHRS and CDR2 YFSETQ. CDR3 bases: TGCGCCAGCAGCTTGAGTAGGGACAGGGGCTACGAGCAGTACTTC. It yields the protein CASSLSRDRGYEQYF.

This sequence joins TRBV10-3 and TRBJ2-2; the match to TRBD1 covers 7 bases. There are 14 residues in the CDR3. Germline V CDR1 and CDR2: ENHRY, SYGVKD. The V gene end was trimmed by 3 bases and the J gene end by 5 bases; junction bases not matched to a gene: 3. The CDR3 reads CAISEAGGTGELFF. As DNA, the CDR3 is TGTGCCATCAGTGAAGCAGGGGGAACCGGGGAGCTGTTTTTT.

The CDR3 sequence is CASSIVGAGGPNTEAFF. The CDR3 nucleotides read TGTGCCAGTAGTATAGTCGGTGCAGGGGGGCCGAACACTGAAGCTTTCTTT. The chain joins TRBV19 to TRBJ1-1; TRBD1 matches 7 bases. Unmatched junction bases numbered 9, after V lost 1 base and J lost 1 base. This CDR3 comprises 17 residues. Germline assignment: CDR1 LNHDA and CDR2 SQIVND (reference sequence).

J is TRBJ1-2 and V is TRBV7-2; unclear D gene. Per the germline V gene, CDR1 is SGHTA and CDR2 is FQGNSA. With 2 bases removed from V and 4 bases from J, the gap between germline ends came to 11 bases. This CDR3 has 14 amino acids. DNA for the CDR3: TGTGCCAGCAGCTTAAGGGAGTCTCTCTATGGCTACACCTTC. Translation: CASSLRESLYGYTF.

V is TRBV10-3 and J is TRBJ1-1; D is uncertain. This CDR3 contains 13 residues. The ends were cut back, 2 bases at V and 1 base at J, with 5 bases in the middle. Germline values: CDR1 ENHRY, CDR2 SYGVKD. The CDR3 nucleotides read TGTGCCATCAGTGAGGAGGGGAACACTGAAGCTTTCTTT. It is translated as CAISEEGNTEAFF.

This chain links TRBV10-3 with TRBJ2-5; 8 bases are a match to TRBD1. CDR3 length: 14 amino acids. The V segment lost 3 bases and the J segment 5 bases; nucleotides outside the gene matches: 5. CDR1 ENHRY and CDR2 SYGVKD come from the germline V gene. The CDR3 coding sequence is TGTGCCATCAGTGACCCGGGACAGGCCGAGACCCAGTACTTC. This gives the protein CAISDPGQAETQYF.

The V gene is TRBV11-3, the J gene TRBJ2-2, with 9 positions matching TRBD2. The V gene end was trimmed by 4 bases and the J gene end by 3 bases; junction bases not matched to a gene: 12. The CDR3 extends over 18 amino acids. Germline CDR1 and CDR2: SGHNT and YENEEA. The CDR3 sequence: CASSSRDGGGADTGELFF. Written as DNA, the CDR3 is TGTGCCAGCAGCTCCCGGGACGGCGGGGGGGCCGACACCGGGGAGCTGTTTTTT.

This chain uses TRBV7-3 with TRBJ2-3, with a weak D call TRBD2 (6 bases). The length of the CDR3 is 17 residues. Trimming cost V 5 bases and J 5 bases, with 23 bases left between them. CDR1 is SGHTA and CDR2 is FQGTGA in the germline V gene. CDR3 bases: TGTGCCAGCAGCCCGGGGCTGGGGGGTCTACGGAGAGATACGCAGTATTTT. This translates into CASSPGLGGLRRDTQYF.

J is TRBJ1-1 and V is TRBV7-6, with 7 nucleotides matching TRBD1. V was pared by 4 bases and J by 4 bases, with 6 bases of the junction left unmatched. Germline assignment: CDR1 SGHVS and CDR2 FNYEAQ. The CDR3 consists of 14 residues. The CDR3 spells CASSSTGWSTEAFF. The CDR3 DNA reads as TGTGCCAGCAGCTCGACAGGGTGGAGCACTGAAGCTTTCTTT.